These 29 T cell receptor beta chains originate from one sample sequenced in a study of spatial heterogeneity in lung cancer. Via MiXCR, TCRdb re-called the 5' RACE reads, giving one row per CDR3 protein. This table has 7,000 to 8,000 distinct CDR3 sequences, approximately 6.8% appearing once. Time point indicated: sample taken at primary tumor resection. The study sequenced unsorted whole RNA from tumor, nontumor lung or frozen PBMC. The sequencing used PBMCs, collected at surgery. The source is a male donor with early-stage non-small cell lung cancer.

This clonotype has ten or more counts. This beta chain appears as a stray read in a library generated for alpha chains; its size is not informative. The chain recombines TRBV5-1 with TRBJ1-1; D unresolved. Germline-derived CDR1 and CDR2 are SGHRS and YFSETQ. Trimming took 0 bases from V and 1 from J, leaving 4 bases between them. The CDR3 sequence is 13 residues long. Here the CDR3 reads CASSLGENTEAFF. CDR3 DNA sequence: TGCGCCAGCAGCTTGGGGGAGAACACTGAAGCTTTCTTT.

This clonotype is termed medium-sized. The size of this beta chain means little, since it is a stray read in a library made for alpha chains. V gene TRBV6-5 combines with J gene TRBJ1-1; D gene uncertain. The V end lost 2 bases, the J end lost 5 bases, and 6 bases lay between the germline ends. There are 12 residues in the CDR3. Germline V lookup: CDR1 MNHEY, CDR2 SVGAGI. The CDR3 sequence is CASSYGGTEAFF. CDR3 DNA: TGTGCCAGCAGTTACGGTGGAACTGAAGCTTTCTTT.

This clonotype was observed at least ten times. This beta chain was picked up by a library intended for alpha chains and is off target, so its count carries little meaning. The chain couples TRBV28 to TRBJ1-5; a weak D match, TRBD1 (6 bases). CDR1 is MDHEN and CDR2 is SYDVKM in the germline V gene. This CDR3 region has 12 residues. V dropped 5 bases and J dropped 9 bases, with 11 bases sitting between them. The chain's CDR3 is CASSPGQLPQHF. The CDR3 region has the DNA TGTGCCAGCAGTCCTGGACAGCTGCCCCAGCATTTT. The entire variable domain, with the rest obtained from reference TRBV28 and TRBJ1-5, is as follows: DVKVTQSSRYLVKRTGEKVFLECVQDMDHENMFWYRQDPGLGLRLIYFSYDVKMKEKGDIPEGYSVSREKKERFSLILESASTNQTSMYLCASSPGQLPQHFGDGTRLSIL.

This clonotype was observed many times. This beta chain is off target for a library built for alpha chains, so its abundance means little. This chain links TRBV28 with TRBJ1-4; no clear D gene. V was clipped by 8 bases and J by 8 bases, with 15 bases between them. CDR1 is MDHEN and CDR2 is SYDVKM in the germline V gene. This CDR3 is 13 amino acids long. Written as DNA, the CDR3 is TGTGCCAGCCGGCCCCCCCAGCTCGAAAAACTGTTTTTT. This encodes CASRPPQLEKLFF.

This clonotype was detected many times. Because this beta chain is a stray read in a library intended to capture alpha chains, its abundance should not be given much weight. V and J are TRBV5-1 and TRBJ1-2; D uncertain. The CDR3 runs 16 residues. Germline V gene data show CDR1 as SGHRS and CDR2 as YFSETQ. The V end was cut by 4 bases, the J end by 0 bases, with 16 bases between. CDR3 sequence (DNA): TGCGCCAGCAGCCTTGGAGGAAGTCTCACTAACTATGGCTACACCTTC. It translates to CASSLGGSLTNYGYTF.

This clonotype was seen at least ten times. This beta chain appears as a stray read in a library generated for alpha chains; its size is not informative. CDR3 loop: CASSEPPTGSTDTQYF. CDR3 sequence (DNA): TGTGCCAGCAGCGAGCCTCCGACAGGGAGCACAGATACGCAGTATTTT. The chain links TRBV9 to TRBJ2-3; 7 bases fit TRBD1. CDR1 and CDR2 (germline): SGDLS, YYNGEE. V was pared by 3 bases and J by 0 bases, with 7 bases of the junction left unmatched. This CDR3 has 16 residues.

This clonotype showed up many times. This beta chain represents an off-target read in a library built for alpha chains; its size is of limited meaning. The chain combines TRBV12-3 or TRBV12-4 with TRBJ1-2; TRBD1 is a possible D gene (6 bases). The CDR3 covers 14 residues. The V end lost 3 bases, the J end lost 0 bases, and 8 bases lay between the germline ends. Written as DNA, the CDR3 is TGTGCCAGCAGTTTCGGGGGCTCTAACTATGGCTACACCTTC. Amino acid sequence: CASSFGGSNYGYTF.

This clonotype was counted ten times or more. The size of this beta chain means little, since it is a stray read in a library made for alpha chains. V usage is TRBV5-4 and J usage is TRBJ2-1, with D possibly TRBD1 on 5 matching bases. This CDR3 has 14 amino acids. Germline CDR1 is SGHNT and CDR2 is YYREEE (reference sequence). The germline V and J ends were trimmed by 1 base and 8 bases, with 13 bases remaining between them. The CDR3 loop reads CASSLPQGRDEQFF. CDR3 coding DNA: TGTGCCAGCAGCTTGCCTCAGGGCAGGGATGAGCAGTTCTTC.

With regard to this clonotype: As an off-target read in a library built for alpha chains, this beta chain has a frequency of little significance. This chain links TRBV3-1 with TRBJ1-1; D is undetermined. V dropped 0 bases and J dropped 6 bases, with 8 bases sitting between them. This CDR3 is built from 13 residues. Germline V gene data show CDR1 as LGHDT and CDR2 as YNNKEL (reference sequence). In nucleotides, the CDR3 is TGTGCCAGCAGCCAAGATACGAGAGCTGAAGCTTTCTTT. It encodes CASSQDTRAEAFF. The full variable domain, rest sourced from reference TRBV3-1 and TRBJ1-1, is DTAVSQTPKYLVTQMGNDKSIKCEQNLGHDTMYWYKQDSKKFLKIMFSYNNKELIINETVPNRFSPKSPDKAHLNLHINSLELGDSAVYFCASSQDTRAEAFFGQGTRLTVV.

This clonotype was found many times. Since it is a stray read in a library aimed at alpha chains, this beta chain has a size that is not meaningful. CDR3 loop: CSARVTRETGELFF. CDR3 coding DNA: TGCAGTGCTAGAGTAACCAGAGAAACCGGGGAGCTGTTTTTT. The gene calls are TRBV20-1 and TRBJ2-2; no reliable D call. The CDR3 has 14 residues. Per the germline V gene, CDR1 is DFQATT and CDR2 is SNEGSKA (reference sequence). V dropped 1 base and J dropped 5 bases, with 11 bases sitting between them.

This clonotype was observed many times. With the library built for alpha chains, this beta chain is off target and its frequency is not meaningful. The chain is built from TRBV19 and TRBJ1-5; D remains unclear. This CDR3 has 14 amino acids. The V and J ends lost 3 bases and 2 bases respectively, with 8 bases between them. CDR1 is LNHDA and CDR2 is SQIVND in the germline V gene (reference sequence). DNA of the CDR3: TGTGCCAGTAGTATGAATGGAGGCAATCAGCCCCAGCATTTT. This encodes CASSMNGGNQPQHF.

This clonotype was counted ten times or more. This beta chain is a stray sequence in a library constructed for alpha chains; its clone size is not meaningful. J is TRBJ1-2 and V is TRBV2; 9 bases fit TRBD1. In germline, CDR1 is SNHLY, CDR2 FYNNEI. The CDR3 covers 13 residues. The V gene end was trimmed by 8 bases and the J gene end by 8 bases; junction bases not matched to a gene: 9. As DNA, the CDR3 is TGTGCCAGCCAACAGGGGGCAGGGGACGGCTACACCTTC. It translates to CASQQGAGDGYTF.

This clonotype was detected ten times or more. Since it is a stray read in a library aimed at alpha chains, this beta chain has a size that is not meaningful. The CDR3, as DNA: TGTGCCAGCAGCTTGTGGGACAGGGGAGTTCACGAGCAGTACTTC. Translation: CASSLWDRGVHEQYF. The chain joins TRBV7-9 to TRBJ2-7, with 10 bases lining up with TRBD1. The CDR3 consists of 15 residues. Germline assignment: CDR1 SEHNR and CDR2 FQNEAQ (reference sequence). After removal of 3 bases from V and 5 bases from J, the junction contained 7 bases not matched to a gene.

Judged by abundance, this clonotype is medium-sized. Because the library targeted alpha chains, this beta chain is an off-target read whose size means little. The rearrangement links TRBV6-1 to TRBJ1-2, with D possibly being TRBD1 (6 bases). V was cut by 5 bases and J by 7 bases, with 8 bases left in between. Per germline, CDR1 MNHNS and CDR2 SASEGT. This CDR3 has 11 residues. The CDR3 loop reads CASSRDTGYTF. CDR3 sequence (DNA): TGTGCCAGCAGTAGGGACACTGGCTACACCTTC.

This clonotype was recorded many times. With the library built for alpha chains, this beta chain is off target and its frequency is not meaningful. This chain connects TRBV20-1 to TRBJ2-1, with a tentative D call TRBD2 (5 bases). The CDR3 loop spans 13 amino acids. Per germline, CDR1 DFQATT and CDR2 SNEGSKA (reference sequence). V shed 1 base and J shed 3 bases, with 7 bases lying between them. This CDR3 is CSARAGSYNEQFF. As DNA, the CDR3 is TGCAGTGCTAGAGCGGGAAGCTACAATGAGCAGTTCTTC.

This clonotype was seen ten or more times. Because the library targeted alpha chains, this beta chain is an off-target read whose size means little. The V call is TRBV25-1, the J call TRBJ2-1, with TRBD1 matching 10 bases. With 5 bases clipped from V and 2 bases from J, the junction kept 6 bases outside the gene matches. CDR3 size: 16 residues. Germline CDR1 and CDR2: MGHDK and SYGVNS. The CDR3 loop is CASSLSGTGAYNEQFF. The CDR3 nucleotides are TGTGCCAGCAGTCTCTCCGGGACAGGGGCCTACAATGAGCAGTTCTTC.

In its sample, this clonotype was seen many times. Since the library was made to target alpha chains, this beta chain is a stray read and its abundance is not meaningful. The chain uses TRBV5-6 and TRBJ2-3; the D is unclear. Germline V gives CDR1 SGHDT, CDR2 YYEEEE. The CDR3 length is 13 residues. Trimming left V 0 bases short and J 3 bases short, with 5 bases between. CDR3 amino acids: CASSLGATDTQYF. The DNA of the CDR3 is TGTGCCAGCAGCTTGGGAGCGACAGATACGCAGTATTTT.

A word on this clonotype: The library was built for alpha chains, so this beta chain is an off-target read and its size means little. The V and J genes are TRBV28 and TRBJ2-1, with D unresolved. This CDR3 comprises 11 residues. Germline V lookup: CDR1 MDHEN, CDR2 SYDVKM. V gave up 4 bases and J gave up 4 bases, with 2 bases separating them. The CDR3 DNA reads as TGTGCCAGCAGTTCGTACAATGAGCAGTTCTTC. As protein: CASSSYNEQFF. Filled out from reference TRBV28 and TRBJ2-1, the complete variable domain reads DVKVTQSSRYLVKRTGEKVFLECVQDMDHENMFWYRQDPGLGLRLIYFSYDVKMKEKGDIPEGYSVSREKKERFSLILESASTNQTSMYLCASSSYNEQFFGPGTRLTVL.

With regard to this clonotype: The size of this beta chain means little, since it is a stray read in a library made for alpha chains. CDR3: CASSPRRGRDTQYF. The DNA for the CDR3 is TGTGCCAGCAGCCCCCGGCGAGGCAGGGATACGCAGTATTTT. The rearrangement links TRBV7-8 to TRBJ2-3; D not certain. Germline V gives CDR1 SGHVS, CDR2 FQNEAQ. CDR3 length equals 14 residues. Trimming removed 5 bases from V and 6 bases from J, with 15 bases in between.

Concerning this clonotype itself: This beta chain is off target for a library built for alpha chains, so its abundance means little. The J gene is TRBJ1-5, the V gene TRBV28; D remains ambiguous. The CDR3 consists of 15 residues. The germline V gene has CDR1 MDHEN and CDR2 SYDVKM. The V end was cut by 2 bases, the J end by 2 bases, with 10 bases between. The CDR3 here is CASSLALKGNQPQHF. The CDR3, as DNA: TGTGCCAGCAGTTTAGCCCTCAAGGGCAATCAGCCCCAGCATTTT. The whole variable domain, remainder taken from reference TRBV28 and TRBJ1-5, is DVKVTQSSRYLVKRTGEKVFLECVQDMDHENMFWYRQDPGLGLRLIYFSYDVKMKEKGDIPEGYSVSREKKERFSLILESASTNQTSMYLCASSLALKGNQPQHFGDGTRLSIL.

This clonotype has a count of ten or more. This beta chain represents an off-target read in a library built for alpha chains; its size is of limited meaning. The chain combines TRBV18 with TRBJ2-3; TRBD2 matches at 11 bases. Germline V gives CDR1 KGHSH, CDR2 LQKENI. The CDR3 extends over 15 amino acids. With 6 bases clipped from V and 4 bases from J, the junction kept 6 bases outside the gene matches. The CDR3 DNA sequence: TGTGCCAGCTCCCTACGGGGACTAGCGGCAGATACGCAGTATTTT. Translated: CASSLRGLAADTQYF.

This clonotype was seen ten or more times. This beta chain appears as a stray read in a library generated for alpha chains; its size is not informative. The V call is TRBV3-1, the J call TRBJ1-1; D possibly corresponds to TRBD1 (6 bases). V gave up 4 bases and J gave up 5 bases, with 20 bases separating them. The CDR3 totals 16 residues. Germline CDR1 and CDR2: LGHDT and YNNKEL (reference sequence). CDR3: CASSPLPDRLRTEAFF. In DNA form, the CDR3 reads TGTGCCAGCAGCCCGCTCCCCGACAGGCTACGGACTGAAGCTTTCTTT.

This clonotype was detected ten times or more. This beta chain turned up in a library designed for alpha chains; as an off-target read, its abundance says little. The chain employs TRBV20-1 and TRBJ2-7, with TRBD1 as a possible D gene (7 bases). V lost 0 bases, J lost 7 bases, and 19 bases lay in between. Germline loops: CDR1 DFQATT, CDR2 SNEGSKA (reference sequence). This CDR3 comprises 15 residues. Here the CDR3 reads CSARDAGTEAWEQYF. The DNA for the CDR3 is TGCAGTGCTAGAGACGCGGGGACAGAGGCCTGGGAGCAGTACTTC.

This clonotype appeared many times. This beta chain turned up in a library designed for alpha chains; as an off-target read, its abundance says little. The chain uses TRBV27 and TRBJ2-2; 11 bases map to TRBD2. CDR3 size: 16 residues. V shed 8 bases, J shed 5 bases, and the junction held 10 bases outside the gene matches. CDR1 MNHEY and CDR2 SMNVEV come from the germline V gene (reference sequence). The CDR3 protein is CASSGTSGRETGELFF. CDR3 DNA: TGTGCCAGCTCCGGGACTAGCGGCCGAGAGACCGGGGAGCTGTTTTTT.

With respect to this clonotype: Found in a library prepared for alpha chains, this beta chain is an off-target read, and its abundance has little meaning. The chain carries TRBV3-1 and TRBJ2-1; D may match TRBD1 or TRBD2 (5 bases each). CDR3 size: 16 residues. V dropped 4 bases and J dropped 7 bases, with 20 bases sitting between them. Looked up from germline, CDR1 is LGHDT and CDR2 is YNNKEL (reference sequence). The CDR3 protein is CASSLSAGTGGNEQFF. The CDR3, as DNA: TGTGCCAGCAGCCTTTCAGCCGGGACCGGTGGAAATGAGCAGTTCTTC.

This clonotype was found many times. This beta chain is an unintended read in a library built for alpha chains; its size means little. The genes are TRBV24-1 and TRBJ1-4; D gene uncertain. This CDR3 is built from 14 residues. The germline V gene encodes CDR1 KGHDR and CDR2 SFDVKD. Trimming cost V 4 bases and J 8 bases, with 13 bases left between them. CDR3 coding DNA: TGTGCCACCAGTGAAAACGGACGAGGGGAAAAACTGTTTTTT. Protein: CATSENGRGEKLFF.

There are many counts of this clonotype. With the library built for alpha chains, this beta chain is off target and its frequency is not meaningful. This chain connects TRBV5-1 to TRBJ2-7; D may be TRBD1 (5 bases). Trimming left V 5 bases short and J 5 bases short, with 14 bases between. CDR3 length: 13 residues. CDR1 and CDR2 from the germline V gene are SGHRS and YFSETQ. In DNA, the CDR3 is TGCGCCAGCAGGCACCCAGCAGGGCACGAGCAGTACTTC. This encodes CASRHPAGHEQYF. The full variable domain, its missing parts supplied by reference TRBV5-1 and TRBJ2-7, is KAGVTQTPRYLIKTRGQQVTLSCSPISGHRSVSWYQQTPGQGLQFLFEYFSETQRNKGNFPGRFSGRQFSNSRSEMNVSTLELGDSALYLCASRHPAGHEQYFGPGTRLTVT.

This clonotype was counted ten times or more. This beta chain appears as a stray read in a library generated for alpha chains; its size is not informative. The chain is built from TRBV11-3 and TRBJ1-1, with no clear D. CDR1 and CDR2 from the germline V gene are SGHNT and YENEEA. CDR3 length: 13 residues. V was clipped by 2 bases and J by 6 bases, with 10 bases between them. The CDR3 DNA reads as TGTGCCAGCAGCTTAACCCTGGGATCTGAAGCTTTCTTT. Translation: CASSLTLGSEAFF.

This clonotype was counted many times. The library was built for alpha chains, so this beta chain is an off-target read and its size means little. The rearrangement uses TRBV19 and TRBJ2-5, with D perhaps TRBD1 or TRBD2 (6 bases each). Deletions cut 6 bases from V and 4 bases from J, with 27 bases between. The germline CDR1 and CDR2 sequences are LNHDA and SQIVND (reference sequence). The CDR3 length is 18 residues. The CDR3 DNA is TGTGCCAGTAGAATTCCCCGGGGGCGAAAACTTGACGGAGAGACCCAGTACTTC. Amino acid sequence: CASRIPRGRKLDGETQYF.